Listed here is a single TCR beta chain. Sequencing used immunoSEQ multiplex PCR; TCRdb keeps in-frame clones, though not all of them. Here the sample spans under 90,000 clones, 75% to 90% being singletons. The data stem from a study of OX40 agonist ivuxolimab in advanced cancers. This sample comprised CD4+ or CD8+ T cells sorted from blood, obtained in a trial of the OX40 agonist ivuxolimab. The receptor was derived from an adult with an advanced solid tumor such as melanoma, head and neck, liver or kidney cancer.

For the CDR3, the DNA is TGTGCCAGCAGCTTAGGAGGTCCAACCGAGCAGTACGTC. Its translation is CASSLGGPTEQYV. V gene TRBV11-2 combines with J gene TRBJ2-7, with D unclear. The CDR3 is 13 amino acids. Deletions cut 1 base from V and 6 bases from J, with 10 bases between. In germline, CDR1 is SGHAT, CDR2 FQNNGV.